These 27 T cell receptor beta chains were all obtained from the same sample, sequenced in a study of blood T cell repertoires in COVID-19. Generated by immunoSEQ multiplex PCR, the TCRdb table keeps only in-frame clones and is missing some. The sample shows 80,000 to 95,000 clones, about 83% of them seen only once. The sequenced sample consisted of peripheral blood. These TCRs come from a woman aged 70-85 years with acute or convalescent COVID-19.

The chain couples TRBV19 to TRBJ2-1, with TRBD1 as a possible D gene (6 bases). Per germline, CDR1 LNHDA and CDR2 SQIVND (reference sequence). CDR3 length equals 13 residues. Trimming removed 6 bases at V and 2 bases at J, with 8 bases between. CDR3: CASRQGTYNEQFF. In DNA, the CDR3 is TGTGCCAGTAGGCAGGGGACCTACAATGAGCAGTTCTTC. Variable domain in full (rest from reference TRBV19 and TRBJ2-1): DGGITQSPKYLFRKEGQNVTLSCEQNLNHDAMYWYRQDPGQGLRLIYYSQIVNDFQKGDIAEGYSVSREKKESFPLTVTSAQKNPTAFYLCASRQGTYNEQFFGPGTRLTVL.

The chain joins TRBV19 to TRBJ1-3; 10 bases agree with TRBD1. CDR1 and CDR2 from the germline V gene are LNHDA and SQIVND (reference sequence). J gave up 4 bases and V 4 bases, and 4 bases lay outside the gene matches. The CDR3 extends over 15 amino acids. In nucleotides, the CDR3 is TGTGCCAGTAGTAGGGGGACAGGGGCCGGAAACACCATATATTTT. Encoded protein: CASSRGTGAGNTIYF.

This clone was seen a handful of times. The J gene is TRBJ1-6, the V gene TRBV28; D might be TRBD1 (6 bases). The CDR3 length is 18 residues. V was clipped by 5 bases and J by 2 bases, with 19 bases between them. The germline V gene has CDR1 MDHEN and CDR2 SYDVKM. CDR3 in DNA: TGTGCCAGCAGTCCCTGGACAGCCAAAAGCCCCTATAATTCACCCCTCCACTTT. This encodes CASSPWTAKSPYNSPLHF.

The gene calls are TRBV30 and TRBJ2-5; 7 nucleotides match TRBD2. CDR3 size: 15 residues. J was trimmed by 6 bases and V by 3 bases; bases with no gene match: 13. Germline V gene lookup returns CDR1 GTSNPN and CDR2 SVGIG (reference sequence). CDR3 coding DNA: TGTGCCTGGAGGGGTTCAAGCGGGACCGTAAAGACCCAGTACTTC. This sequence encodes CAWRGSSGTVKTQYF.

The chain joins TRBV19 to TRBJ1-1, with 7 bases matching TRBD1. The CDR3 length is 13 residues. The junction had 3 bases not matched to a gene; V was cut back by 2 bases and J by 6 bases. Germline V gene sequence: CDR1 LNHDA, CDR2 SQIVND (reference sequence). CDR3 nucleotide sequence: TGTGCCAGTAGTATAAAGGGGGCCGCTGAAGCTTTCTTT. Translated: CASSIKGAAEAFF.

The V and J genes are TRBV3-1 (or the pseudogene TRBV3-2) and TRBJ2-2; a possible D gene is TRBD1 (5 bases). The ends were cut back, 4 bases at V and 6 bases at J, with 18 bases in the middle. The CDR3 length is 16 residues. The germline gives CDR1 LGHDT, CDR2 YNNKEL (reference sequence). The CDR3 is CASSLRTLPRPGELFF. CDR3 in DNA: TGTGCCAGCAGCCTCCGGACACTCCCCCGACCCGGGGAGCTGTTTTTT.

The rearrangement uses TRBV5-6 and TRBJ1-6; no reliable D call. V was shortened by 4 bases and J by 7 bases, with 18 bases between the two germline ends. CDR1 and CDR2 (germline): SGHDT, YYEEEE. CDR3 length: 16 amino acids. The CDR3 sequence: CASSGPGTWPNSPLHF. In DNA form, the CDR3 reads TGTGCCAGCAGCGGACCGGGAACCTGGCCAAATTCACCCCTCCACTTT.

This clone has a single count. V is TRBV28 and J is TRBJ2-5; TRBD2 matches 8 bases. J lost 7 bases, V lost 2 bases, and 9 bases had no gene match. This CDR3 is built from 15 residues. CDR1 is MDHEN, CDR2 SYDVKM, per germline. CDR3 in amino acids: CASSLNLAGGGTQYF. The CDR3 DNA sequence: TGTGCCAGCAGTTTAAATCTAGCGGGTGGGGGGACCCAGTACTTC.

The rearrangement links TRBV9 to TRBJ1-6, with D perhaps matching TRBD1 (5 bases). This CDR3 is 16 amino acids long. The germline V and J ends were trimmed by 4 bases and 11 bases, with 22 bases remaining between them. Per the germline V gene, CDR1 is SGDLS and CDR2 is YYNGEE. CDR3 sequence reads: CASSPTLTVSRTPLHF. CDR3 in DNA: TGTGCCAGCAGCCCTACCCTGACAGTATCCAGGACACCCCTCCACTTT. Combining the CDR3 with reference TRBV9 and TRBJ1-6 gives the whole variable domain DSGVTQTPKHLITATGQRVTLRCSPRSGDLSVYWYQQSLDQGLQFLIQYYNGEERAKGNILERFSAQQFPDLHSELNLSSLELGDSALYFCASSPTLTVSRTPLHFGNGTRLTVT.

V usage is TRBV28 and J usage is TRBJ2-3; TRBD2 aligns across 10 bases. Germline-derived CDR1 and CDR2 are MDHEN and SYDVKM. The CDR3 is made up of 15 amino acids. Trimming at V came to 6 bases and at J to 6 bases, leaving 9 bases not matched to a gene. The CDR3 DNA reads TGTGCCAGCAGCTCCCTCCCAGCGGGGGGGGATACGCAGTATTTT. Protein: CASSSLPAGGDTQYF.

The CDR3 DNA reads as TGTGCCAGCAGTGACCGGGGACAGTTTTATAGCAATCAGCCCCAGCATTTT. Translated: CASSDRGQFYSNQPQHF. This chain joins TRBV6-4 and TRBJ1-5; 7 nucleotides line up with TRBD1. Germline V gene sequence: CDR1 MRHNA, CDR2 SNTAGT. This CDR3 comprises 17 residues. Trimming removed 2 bases from V and 0 bases from J; junction bases left unmatched: 7.

This sequence joins TRBV4-3 and TRBJ1-1, with 7 nucleotides matching TRBD1. CDR3 size: 16 residues. Germline V gene sequence: CDR1 LGHNA, CDR2 YSLEER. The V and J ends lost 3 bases and 0 bases, in that order; junction bases with no gene match: 7. CDR3 coding DNA: TGCGCCAGCAGCCACCAAAGGGACAGTCTGAACACTGAAGCTTTCTTT. This sequence encodes CASSHQRDSLNTEAFF.

The V gene is TRBV28, the J gene TRBJ1-2; TRBD1 agrees at 8 bases. With 5 bases clipped from V and 6 bases from J, the junction kept 11 bases outside the gene matches. Germline V CDR1 and CDR2: MDHEN, SYDVKM. The CDR3 has 15 amino acids. CDR3 region: CASSPGVRGRNGYTF. The CDR3 DNA reads TGTGCCAGCAGTCCGGGCGTCAGGGGGCGGAATGGCTACACCTTC.

The genes are TRBV19 and TRBJ1-6; D not certain. V dropped 3 bases and J dropped 8 bases, with 11 bases sitting between them. CDR1 and CDR2 (germline): LNHDA, SQIVND (reference sequence). This CDR3 region has 14 residues. This CDR3 reads CASSITSGDSPLHF. CDR3 DNA: TGTGCCAGTAGTATCACCAGCGGTGATTCACCCCTCCACTTT.

This clone came up once. This chain links TRBV9 with TRBJ2-5; 12 nucleotides line up with TRBD2. V gave up 5 bases and J gave up 4 bases; unmatched junction bases: 6. This CDR3 is 15 amino acids long. Germline loops: CDR1 SGDLS, CDR2 YYNGEE. The CDR3 spells CASRGLAGFRETQYF. DNA for the CDR3: TGTGCCAGCAGAGGACTAGCGGGGTTTCGAGAGACCCAGTACTTC.

J is TRBJ2-1 and V is TRBV2; TRBD2 matches at 14 bases. V dropped 6 bases and J dropped 10; count of bases not matched to a gene: 8. Germline CDR1 reads SNHLY; CDR2 reads FYNNEI. This CDR3 contains 15 residues. This CDR3 is CASSTGTSGSGEQFF. Written as DNA, the CDR3 is TGTGCCAGCAGCACCGGGACTAGCGGGAGCGGAGAGCAGTTCTTC.

The rearrangement links TRBV5-4 to TRBJ2-7; D is ambiguous. The V end lost 4 bases, the J end lost 0 bases, and 11 bases lay between the germline ends. The CDR3 extends over 14 amino acids. CDR1 is SGHNT, CDR2 YYREEE, per germline (reference sequence). The CDR3 nucleotides are TGTGCCAGCAGCCGTGAGGTCACCTCCTACGAGCAGTACGTC. Amino acid sequence: CASSREVTSYEQYV.

The gene calls are TRBV10-1 and TRBJ1-3; D is perhaps TRBD1 (6 bases). The CDR3 has 14 amino acids. The germline gives CDR1 WNHNN, CDR2 SYGVQD (reference sequence). Trimming removed 6 bases from V and 0 bases from J, with 9 bases in between. CDR3 in amino acids: CASRRTVSGNTIYF. CDR3 DNA sequence: TGCGCCAGCAGACGGACAGTCTCTGGAAACACCATATATTTT.

The chain links TRBV6-5 to TRBJ1-1, with D tentatively TRBD1 (6 bases). The CDR3 totals 14 residues. V lost 5 bases and J lost 3, with 13 bases in between. The germline V gene encodes CDR1 MNHEY and CDR2 SVGAGI. The CDR3 DNA reads TGTGCCAGCAGTCGTCAGGACAGTGACACTGAAGCTTTCTTT. Translated, it gives CASSRQDSDTEAFF.

The chain carries TRBV27 and TRBJ1-4; 7 nucleotides line up with TRBD1. CDR1 and CDR2 from the germline V gene are MNHEY and SMNVEV (reference sequence). The CDR3 consists of 16 residues. The J segment lost 0 bases and the V segment lost 6 bases, leaving 7 bases of the junction unmatched. CDR3 nucleotide sequence: TGTGCCAGCAGGGAAGACAGGGAGTCAACTAATGAAAAACTGTTTTTT. Encoded protein: CASREDRESTNEKLFF.

The chain has TRBV28 and TRBJ1-5; tentative D call: TRBD1 (5 bases). CDR1 MDHEN and CDR2 SYDVKM come from the germline V gene. V lost 3 bases to trimming and J lost 0 bases, with 9 bases between them. The length of the CDR3 is 15 residues. CDR3 DNA: TGTGCCAGCAGTTTGAGCGGGACTAGCAATCAGCCCCAGCATTTT. Residues: CASSLSGTSNQPQHF.

This chain connects TRBV9 to TRBJ2-3; 11 positions agree with TRBD2. V lost 2 bases and J lost 1; bases outside the gene matches: 15. Germline V gene lookup returns CDR1 SGDLS and CDR2 YYNGEE. The CDR3 totals 20 residues. The CDR3 is CASSVSPGTSGTSGTDTQYF. The DNA of the CDR3 is TGTGCCAGCAGCGTCTCCCCGGGGACTAGCGGAACATCTGGCACAGATACGCAGTATTTT. Drawing the rest from reference TRBV9 and TRBJ2-3, the complete variable domain is DSGVTQTPKHLITATGQRVTLRCSPRSGDLSVYWYQQSLDQGLQFLIQYYNGEERAKGNILERFSAQQFPDLHSELNLSSLELGDSALYFCASSVSPGTSGTSGTDTQYFGPGTRLTVL.

The rearrangement uses TRBV29-1 and TRBJ2-1, with 8 bases matching TRBD2. The CDR3 sequence is 14 residues long. Germline V gives CDR1 SQVTM, CDR2 ANQGSEA. With V trimmed by 3 bases and J by 10 bases, 11 bases remained unmatched. The CDR3 DNA follows: TGCAGCGTTGATAACCTAGCGGGTCCTTGGGAGCAGTTCTTC. Translation: CSVDNLAGPWEQFF.

The CDR3 reads CASRADALRVHEQYV. The CDR3 coding sequence is TGTGCCAGCAGGGCCGACGCTTTACGGGTCCACGAGCAGTACGTC. The chain combines TRBV27 with TRBJ2-7; D is uncertain. The CDR3 spans 15 residues. The V gene's germline CDR1 is MNHEY and CDR2 SMNVEV (reference sequence). With 6 bases removed from V and 5 bases from J, the gap between germline ends came to 20 bases.

The chain joins TRBV19 to TRBJ1-3, with D uncertain. Looked up from germline, CDR1 is LNHDA and CDR2 is SQIVND (reference sequence). CDR3 length: 17 residues. V shed 2 bases and J shed 0 bases, with 14 bases lying between them. CDR3 sequence reads: CASSISYPIVSGNTIYF. The CDR3 coding sequence is TGTGCCAGTAGTATATCGTACCCTATCGTCTCTGGAAACACCATATATTTT. Combining the CDR3 with reference TRBV19 and TRBJ1-3 gives the whole variable domain DGGITQSPKYLFRKEGQNVTLSCEQNLNHDAMYWYRQDPGQGLRLIYYSQIVNDFQKGDIAEGYSVSREKKESFPLTVTSAQKNPTAFYLCASSISYPIVSGNTIYFGEGSWLTVV.

CDR3 in amino acids: CASSLGANYGYTF. The CDR3 DNA reads as TGTGCCAGCAGCTTAGGAGCTAACTATGGCTACACCTTC. The chain recombines TRBV7-9 with TRBJ1-2; D is unclear. V shed 1 base and J shed 0 bases, with 3 bases lying between them. The germline V gene has CDR1 SEHNR and CDR2 FQNEAQ (reference sequence). The CDR3 extends over 13 amino acids.

The J gene is TRBJ2-5, the V gene TRBV28; possible D gene TRBD1, 5 bases. The V gene lost 10 bases and the J gene lost 2 bases, with 14 bases spanning the gap. This CDR3 region has 13 residues. CDR1 MDHEN and CDR2 SYDVKM come from the germline V gene. The CDR3 DNA is TGTGCCACCCAGGAAGGGGCACAAGAGACCCAGTACTTC. This translates into CATQEGAQETQYF. The full variable domain, its missing parts supplied by reference TRBV28 and TRBJ2-5, is DVKVTQSSRYLVKRTGEKVFLECVQDMDHENMFWYRQDPGLGLRLIYFSYDVKMKEKGDIPEGYSVSREKKERFSLILESASTNQTSMYLCATQEGAQETQYFGPGTRLLVL.